This section outlines one T cell receptor beta chain sequence together with its context. Its antigen is unknown. The junction shows a germline mismatch at one end, possibly a read error. Germline V gives CDR1 LNHDA, CDR2 SQIVND (reference sequence). This CDR3 is built from 13 residues. This sample was included in a study of T cell responses to AZD1222 COVID-19 vaccine. Findings and limits, study-wide: Clonal diversity may have been underestimated in mostly white British donors. Dominant CD4 TCR responses targeted spike regions 160-218 and 743-854. The study identified only six AZD1222 recipients as seropositive at baseline.

TCRdb's table, derived via immunoSEQ multiplex PCR, lists solely in-frame clones and lacks some. The sample records around 75,000 clones, around 88% being singletons. J is TRBJ1-1 and V is TRBV19; D unresolved. This TCR derives from an adult who received the MenACWY meningococcal vaccine as a control. The source was peripheral blood, collected 28 days after the second dose of the MenACWY control vaccine. CDR3 loop: CASSPSGGTGAFF. CDR3 DNA sequence: TGTGCCAGTAGTCCCTCAGGAGGCACTGGAGCTTTCTTT.